The 17 T cell receptor beta chains listed next were all sequenced from one sample in a study of cytomegalovirus exposure and HLA in healthy donors. Using immunoSEQ multiplex PCR, the repertoire was profiled, and TCRdb retains in-frame clones only, with some absent. The profile shows under 250,000 clones, around four fifths of them singletons. Sequenced sample: PBMCs. The receptor source for this set is a woman aged 18 to 35 in good health and CMV-seronegative.

This clone showed up just a few times. The chain combines TRBV7-3 with TRBJ2-2; TRBD2 agrees at 10 bases. V lost 1 base, J lost 6 bases, and 11 bases stayed unmatched. Germline V CDR1 and CDR2: SGHTA, FQGTGA. This CDR3 has 18 residues. The CDR3 sequence: CASSLMGAGGPSSGELFF. For the CDR3, the DNA is TGTGCCAGCAGCTTAATGGGAGCGGGAGGGCCCTCCTCCGGGGAGCTGTTTTTT.

This rearrangement joins TRBV28 to TRBJ2-7; D is unresolved. V lost 6 bases and J lost 7, with 13 bases in between. Germline V lookup: CDR1 MDHEN, CDR2 SYDVKM. The CDR3 consists of 12 residues. The CDR3 DNA follows: TGTGCCAGCAGCCCGGTCCTGGAGGAGCAGTACTTC. Protein sequence: CASSPVLEEQYF.

J is TRBJ2-7 and V is TRBV27, with TRBD1 matching 9 bases. The CDR3 runs 16 residues. Trimming took 3 bases from V and 2 from J; bases not matched to a gene: 8. Germline-derived CDR1 and CDR2 are MNHEY and SMNVEV (reference sequence). The CDR3 is CASSLLQGATTYEQYF. The CDR3 DNA follows: TGTGCCAGCAGTTTGTTACAGGGGGCTACCACCTACGAGCAGTACTTC.

The chain carries TRBV6-1 and TRBJ2-4, with D possibly being TRBD1 (5 bases). V dropped 7 bases and J dropped 3 bases, with 13 bases sitting between them. CDR3 length equals 14 residues. Looked up from germline, CDR1 is MNHNS and CDR2 is SASEGT. The CDR3 DNA reads as TGTGCCAGCAAACTGGGGCCTGACAAAAACATTCAGTACTTC. Translating gives CASKLGPDKNIQYF.

This clone came up once. The chain employs TRBV7-9 and TRBJ1-1; D is undetermined. V dropped 6 bases and J dropped 0 bases, with 11 bases sitting between them. Germline V gene data show CDR1 as SEHNR and CDR2 as FQNEAQ (reference sequence). The CDR3 has 14 residues. CDR3 sequence reads: CASSFERVNTEAFF. In DNA, the CDR3 is TGTGCCAGCAGTTTCGAAAGGGTGAACACTGAAGCTTTCTTT.

This clone was counted between two and nine times. This CDR3 is CASRLLAGAYNEQFF. In DNA, the CDR3 is TGTGCCAGTAGGCTACTAGCGGGGGCCTACAATGAGCAGTTCTTC. The rearrangement links TRBV19 to TRBJ2-1; 11 positions match TRBD2. J lost 2 bases, V lost 6 bases, and 3 bases had no gene match. This CDR3 has 15 residues. Germline loops: CDR1 LNHDA, CDR2 SQIVND (reference sequence).

This chain connects TRBV5-6 to TRBJ2-2; possible D gene TRBD1, 6 bases. The CDR3 length is 13 residues. The germline V gene encodes CDR1 SGHDT and CDR2 YYEEEE. V was shortened by 5 bases and J by 6 bases, with 11 bases between the two germline ends. The CDR3 DNA is TGTGCCAGCAGTTACAGGGATTCCGGGGAGCTGTTTTTT. Amino acids: CASSYRDSGELFF.

The CDR3 region is CASSLGGRAAETQYF. The CDR3 coding sequence is TGTGCCAGCAGCTTAGGCGGGAGGGCCGCGGAGACCCAGTACTTC. The V call is TRBV11-2, the J call TRBJ2-5, with TRBD2 matching 9 bases. The CDR3 extends over 15 amino acids. Germline trimming cut 1 base from V and 5 bases from J; bases unmatched to any gene: 5. The V gene's germline CDR1 is SGHAT and CDR2 FQNNGV.

This clone was seen only once. V usage is TRBV2 and J usage is TRBJ1-5, with 7 bases fitting TRBD1. The CDR3 has 15 amino acids. CDR1 and CDR2 from the germline V gene are SNHLY and FYNNEI. After removal of 6 bases from V and 0 bases from J, the junction contained 5 bases not matched to a gene. The CDR3 loop reads CASSLDRYSNQPQHF. The DNA of the CDR3 is TGTGCCAGCAGCCTGGACAGGTATAGCAATCAGCCCCAGCATTTT.

The chain combines TRBV7-2 with TRBJ2-5, with 11 bases aligning to TRBD2. The CDR3 contains 15 residues. Germline V gene lookup returns CDR1 SGHTA and CDR2 FQGNSA. V trimming: 6 bases; J trimming: 1 base; junction bases outside the gene matches: 4. The CDR3 nucleotides read TGTGCCAGCAGTCTAGCGGGAGGAACCCAAGAGACCCAGTACTTC. Its translation is CASSLAGGTQETQYF.

This clone is a singleton in its sample. The chain recombines TRBV11-2 with TRBJ1-2; D unclear. Germline V gene sequence: CDR1 SGHAT, CDR2 FQNNGV. The CDR3 extends over 15 amino acids. The V end was cut by 0 bases, the J end by 3 bases, with 11 bases between. The CDR3 loop is CASSLERSSYYGYTF. Written as DNA, the CDR3 is TGTGCCAGCAGCTTAGAGCGGTCCTCCTACTATGGCTACACCTTC.

The chain carries TRBV5-1 and TRBJ2-5; D is perhaps TRBD2 (5 bases). CDR1 is SGHRS, CDR2 YFSETQ, per germline. V was cut by 4 bases and J by 1 base, with 11 bases left in between. This CDR3 has 14 residues. The CDR3 DNA sequence: TGCGCCAGCAGCCCGGGATCCTTCCAAGAGACCCAGTACTTC. This encodes CASSPGSFQETQYF.

The chain carries TRBV5-1 and TRBJ2-2; possible D gene TRBD1, 6 bases. The CDR3 consists of 15 residues. The V end was cut by 3 bases, the J end by 2 bases, with 11 bases between. Germline CDR1 and CDR2: SGHRS and YFSETQ. The CDR3 loop is CASSSYRVNTGELFF. The CDR3 coding sequence is TGCGCCAGCAGCTCCTACAGGGTTAACACCGGGGAGCTGTTTTTT. The full variable domain, with the rest looked up from reference TRBV5-1 and TRBJ2-2, is KAGVTQTPRYLIKTRGQQVTLSCSPISGHRSVSWYQQTPGQGLQFLFEYFSETQRNKGNFPGRFSGRQFSNSRSEMNVSTLELGDSALYLCASSSYRVNTGELFFGEGSRLTVL.

The genes are TRBV30 and TRBJ2-2, with no clear D. Per the germline V gene, CDR1 is GTSNPN and CDR2 is SVGIG (reference sequence). This CDR3 has 16 residues. V lost 1 base and J lost 7, with 19 bases in between. The DNA for the CDR3 is TGTGCCTGGAGTGCAACCACAGTGTCCCTGGGCGGGGAGCTGTTTTTT. This encodes CAWSATTVSLGGELFF. Together with reference TRBV30 and TRBJ2-2, the CDR3 gives the full variable domain: SQTIHQWPATLVQPVGSPLSLECTVEGTSNPNLYWYRQAAGRGLQLLFYSVGIGQISSEVPQNLSASRPQDRQFILSSKKLLLSDSGFYLCAWSATTVSLGGELFFGEGSRLTVL.

The chain combines TRBV6-7 with TRBJ1-5, with a tentative D call TRBD1 (5 bases). TRBV6-7 is known as an ORF, though its function is uncertain. The CDR3 spans 15 residues. The ends were cut back, 8 bases at V and 1 base at J, with 15 bases in the middle. CDR3 DNA: TGTGCCAGCGGGGGGGAAAAAGGGAGCAATCAGCCCCAGCATTTT. This codes for CASGGEKGSNQPQHF.

This clone was seen only a few times. The chain recombines TRBV30 with TRBJ2-3, with D maybe TRBD2 (5 bases). CDR3 size: 13 residues. The V gene lost 1 base and the J gene lost 2 bases, with 7 bases spanning the gap. CDR1 GTSNPN and CDR2 SVGIG come from the germline V gene (reference sequence). This CDR3 is CAWSGLITDTQYF. CDR3 DNA: TGTGCCTGGAGTGGACTAATCACAGATACGCAGTATTTT.

A single count supports this clone. V and J are TRBV30 and TRBJ2-3; D possibly corresponds to TRBD1 (6 bases). The germline V gene has CDR1 GTSNPN and CDR2 SVGIG (reference sequence). The V end was cut by 2 bases, the J end by 0 bases, with 9 bases between. CDR3 length equals 14 residues. CDR3 in DNA: TGTGCCTGGAGTAGGGACACTAGCACAGATACGCAGTATTTT. Its protein product is CAWSRDTSTDTQYF.